This T cell receptor (beta chain) was captured by sequencing in a study of beta chain features in type 1 diabetes. Sequenced material consisted of expressed TCRB transcripts (all of the isolated RNA was reverse transcribed). The protocol was immunoSEQ multiplex PCR, while the TCRdb copy is restricted to in-frame clones and leaves out a portion. Of about 200,000 clones listed, approximately 10% are singletons. Trimming removed 4 bases at V and 5 bases at J, with 16 bases between. CDR1 and CDR2 (germline): SGHNT, YYREEE (reference sequence). The CDR3 is 15 amino acids. The gene calls are TRBV5-4 and TRBJ2-1; no firm D call. The sequenced sample was central memory CD4+ T cells from blood. This TCR was sampled from a man aged 18 to 29 in good health. CDR3 in amino acids: CASSRSLLLNNEQFF. CDR3 in DNA: TGTGCCAGCAGCCGCTCGTTGCTACTAAACAATGAGCAGTTCTTC.